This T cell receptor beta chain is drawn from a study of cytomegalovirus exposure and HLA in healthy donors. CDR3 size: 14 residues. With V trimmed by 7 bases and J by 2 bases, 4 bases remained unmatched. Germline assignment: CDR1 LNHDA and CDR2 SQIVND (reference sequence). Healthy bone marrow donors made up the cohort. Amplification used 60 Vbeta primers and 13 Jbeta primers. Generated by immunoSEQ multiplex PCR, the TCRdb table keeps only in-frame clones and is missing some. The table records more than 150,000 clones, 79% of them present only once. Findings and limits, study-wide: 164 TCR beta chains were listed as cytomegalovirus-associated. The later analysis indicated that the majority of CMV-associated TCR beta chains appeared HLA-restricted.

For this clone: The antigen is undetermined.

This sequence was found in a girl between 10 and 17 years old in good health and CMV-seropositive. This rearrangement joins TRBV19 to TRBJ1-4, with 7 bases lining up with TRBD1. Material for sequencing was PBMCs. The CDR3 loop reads CASTMTGTNEKLFF. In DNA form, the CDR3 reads TGTGCCAGTACCATGACAGGGACTAATGAAAAACTGTTTTTT. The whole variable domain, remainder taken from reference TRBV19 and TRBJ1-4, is DGGITQSPKYLFRKEGQNVTLSCEQNLNHDAMYWYRQDPGQGLRLIYYSQIVNDFQKGDIAEGYSVSREKKESFPLTVTSAQKNPTAFYLCASTMTGTNEKLFFGSGTQLSVL.